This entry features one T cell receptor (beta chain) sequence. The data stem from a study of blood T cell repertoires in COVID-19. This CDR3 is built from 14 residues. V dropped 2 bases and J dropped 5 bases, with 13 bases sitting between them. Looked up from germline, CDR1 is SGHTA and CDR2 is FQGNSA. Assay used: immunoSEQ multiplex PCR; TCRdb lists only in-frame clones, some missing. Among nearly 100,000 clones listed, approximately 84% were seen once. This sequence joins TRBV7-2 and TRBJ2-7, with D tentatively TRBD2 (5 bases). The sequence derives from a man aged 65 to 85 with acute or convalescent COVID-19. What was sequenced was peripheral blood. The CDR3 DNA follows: TGTGCCAGCAGCTTAATGGCTAGCTTCGACGAGCAGTACTTC. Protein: CASSLMASFDEQYF.